This T cell receptor beta chain was recovered during a study of T cells in Graves' hyperthyroidism and ophthalmopathy. General study findings and limits: Most expanded thyroid clonotypes above 0.001 recurred in blood. Prediction of ophthalmopathy progression came a median around 6.1 months pre-onset.

The CDR3 contains 15 residues. Trimming took off 0 bases at V and 1 base at J, with 10 bases between the two ends. Germline assignment: CDR1 SGHAT and CDR2 FQNNGV. Reasons for excluding patients were uncontrolled infection, other autoimmune disease, pregnancy or lactation. This clonotype has a count of ten or more. Its antigen is undetermined. TCR beta CDR3 regions were amplified from RNA transcripts. The HTBI primer set drove a first-round RT-PCR of the TCR CDR3. TCRdb passed the multiplex PCR reads through MiXCR, listing each CDR3 protein once. The sample yields around 350,000 distinct CDR3 sequences, over 15% seen once.

Sequencing was performed on blood. The J gene is TRBJ2-7, the V gene TRBV11-2; the D gene is possibly TRBD2 (6 bases). The TCR was taken from a woman aged 18-29 years with Graves' hyperthyroidism. CDR3: CASSLEAAGSYEQYF. The CDR3 nucleotides read TGTGCCAGCAGCTTAGAGGCAGCGGGTTCCTACGAGCAGTACTTC.